Below are 13 T cell receptor beta chains sequenced from a single sample in a study of blood T cell repertoires in COVID-19. Libraries were prepared by immunoSEQ multiplex PCR; TCRdb keeps only in-frame clonotypes and omits some of them. The data hold 82,000 or so clones, with roughly 90% observed a single time. The sample taken for sequencing was PBMCs or T cells enriched from blood (not recorded which). These receptors came from a woman aged 50 to 60 with acute COVID-19.

The chain is built from TRBV4-2 and TRBJ2-6; 7 bases map to TRBD1. The CDR3 contains 18 residues. Per the germline V gene, CDR1 is LGHNA and CDR2 is YNFKEQ. J lost 0 bases, V lost 4 bases, and 9 bases had no gene match. CDR3 sequence (DNA): TGTGCCAGCAGCCCCCTAGGCACAGGGGACTCTGGGGCCAACGTCCTGACTTTC. This gives the protein CASSPLGTGDSGANVLTF.

CDR3 bases: TGTGCCAGCAGCTTAAACTCTGGCTCCGGGACGCAGTATTTT. Translated: CASSLNSGSGTQYF. V and J are TRBV11-2 and TRBJ2-3; D gene ambiguous. Germline CDR1 is SGHAT and CDR2 is FQNNGV. The CDR3 runs 14 residues. Trimming cost V 2 bases and J 9 bases, with 15 bases left between them.

The genes are TRBV27 and TRBJ1-4, with TRBD1 as a possible D gene (5 bases). V dropped 6 bases and J dropped 0 bases, with 11 bases sitting between them. The CDR3 is made up of 15 amino acids. Germline CDR1 is MNHEY and CDR2 is SMNVEV (reference sequence). In nucleotides, the CDR3 is TGTGCCAGCAGAACAGGAGATGCAACTAATGAAAAACTGTTTTTT. It translates to CASRTGDATNEKLFF. Based on the CDR3 plus reference TRBV27 and TRBJ1-4, the full variable domain is EAQVTQNPRYLITVTGKKLTVTCSQNMNHEYMSWYRQDPGLGLRQIYYSMNVEVTDKGDVPEGYKVSRKEKRNFPLILESPSPNQTSLYFCASRTGDATNEKLFFGSGTQLSVL.

This clone came up a few times. V and J are TRBV5-4 and TRBJ1-3; unclear D gene. This CDR3 spans 17 amino acids. Trimming cost V 4 bases and J 3 bases, with 20 bases left between them. CDR1 and CDR2 from the germline V gene are SGHNT and YYREEE (reference sequence). CDR3: CASSPFHGESVGNTIYF. The CDR3 DNA sequence: TGTGCCAGCAGCCCTTTCCACGGGGAATCTGTTGGAAACACCATATATTTT.

CDR3 DNA: TGTGCCAGCAGCGGCGGACTAGCGGGTTTCTACGAGCAGTACTTC. It codes for CASSGGLAGFYEQYF. The chain carries TRBV6-2 or TRBV6-3 and TRBJ2-7; TRBD2 matches 11 bases. Per the germline V gene, CDR1 is MNHEY and CDR2 is SVGEGT. Trimming cost V 6 bases and J 3 bases; bases outside gene matches: 7. The CDR3 is 15 residues long.

CDR3 in amino acids: CASSPPGGYEQYF. The CDR3 DNA is TGTGCCAGCAGCCCCCCAGGGGGCTACGAGCAGTACTTC. The V and J genes are TRBV14 and TRBJ2-7; 7 nucleotides agree with TRBD1. This CDR3 has 13 amino acids. Germline CDR1 reads SGHDN; CDR2 reads FVKESK. Unmatched junction bases numbered 3, after V lost 4 bases and J lost 3 bases.

This clone was counted a single time. The V gene is TRBV2, the J gene TRBJ2-1; unclear D gene. Germline-derived CDR1 and CDR2 are SNHLY and FYNNEI. The CDR3 has 13 amino acids. V gave up 2 bases and J gave up 14 bases, with 16 bases separating them. As DNA, the CDR3 is TGTGCCAGCAGTGAATCGGCCTCACGCGGAAAGTTCTTC. As protein: CASSESASRGKFF.

The chain has TRBV11-2 and TRBJ1-5, with a possible D match to TRBD1 (5 bases). The germline gives CDR1 SGHAT, CDR2 FQNNGV. The V end lost 1 base, the J end lost 4 bases, and 8 bases lay between the germline ends. CDR3 length equals 14 residues. CDR3 nucleotide sequence: TGTGCCAGCAGCTTAGGTGACAGTAATCAGCCCCAGCATTTT. It specifies CASSLGDSNQPQHF.

V and J are TRBV5-1 and TRBJ2-7, with 8 bases aligning to TRBD1. In germline, CDR1 is SGHRS, CDR2 YFSETQ. The CDR3 covers 15 residues. After removal of 3 bases from V and 1 base from J, the junction contained 6 bases not matched to a gene. The CDR3 region has the DNA TGCGCCAGCAGCTCCCGGACAGGGCAATCCTACGAGCAGTACTTC. Translating gives CASSSRTGQSYEQYF.

V and J are TRBV5-1 and TRBJ2-2, with 7 bases lining up with TRBD2. CDR1 and CDR2 (germline): SGHRS, YFSETQ. This CDR3 contains 15 residues. J was trimmed by 5 bases and V by 2 bases; bases with no gene match: 6. CDR3 sequence reads: CASSLGGSGTGELFF. The CDR3 bases are TGCGCCAGCAGCTTAGGCGGGAGTGGAACCGGGGAGCTGTTTTTT.

This sequence joins TRBV5-6 and TRBJ2-1; 9 nucleotides agree with TRBD2. V was clipped by 2 bases and J by 3 bases; unmatched bases: 3. The CDR3 is 15 residues long. Germline assignment: CDR1 SGHDT and CDR2 YYEEEE. The CDR3 loop reads CASSLSGRLYNEQFF. In DNA form, the CDR3 reads TGTGCCAGCAGCTTAAGCGGGAGGCTCTACAATGAGCAGTTCTTC.

J is TRBJ1-5 and V is TRBV29-1, with D unclear. CDR3 length: 12 amino acids. The V gene lost 7 bases and the J gene lost 2 bases, with 9 bases spanning the gap. Germline CDR1 and CDR2: SQVTM and ANQGSEA. CDR3 sequence: CSAVAGNQPQHF. CDR3 nucleotide sequence: TGCAGCGCTGTAGCGGGCAATCAGCCCCAGCATTTT.

The chain recombines TRBV19 with TRBJ2-4; D might be TRBD1 (6 bases). The germline gives CDR1 LNHDA, CDR2 SQIVND (reference sequence). V lost 5 bases to trimming and J lost 0 bases, with 14 bases between them. There are 16 residues in the CDR3. The CDR3 protein is CASSGEQGLAKNIQYF. The CDR3 bases are TGTGCCAGTAGTGGAGAACAGGGTCTAGCCAAAAACATTCAGTACTTC.